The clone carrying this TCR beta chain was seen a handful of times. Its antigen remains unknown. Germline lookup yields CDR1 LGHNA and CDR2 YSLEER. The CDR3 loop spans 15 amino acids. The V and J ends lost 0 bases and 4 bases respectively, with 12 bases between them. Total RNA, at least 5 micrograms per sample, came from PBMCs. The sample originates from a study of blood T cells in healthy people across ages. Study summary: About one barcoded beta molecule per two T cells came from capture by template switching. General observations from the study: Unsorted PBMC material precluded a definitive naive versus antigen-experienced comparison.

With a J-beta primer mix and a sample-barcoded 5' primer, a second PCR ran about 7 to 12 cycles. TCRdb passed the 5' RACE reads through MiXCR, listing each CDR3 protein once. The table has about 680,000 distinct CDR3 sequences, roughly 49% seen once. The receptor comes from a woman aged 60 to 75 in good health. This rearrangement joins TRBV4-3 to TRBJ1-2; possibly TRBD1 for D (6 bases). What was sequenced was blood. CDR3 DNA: TGCGCCAGCAGCCAAGATTTCGGGGGCTTCTATGGCTACACCTTC. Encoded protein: CASSQDFGGFYGYTF.